The 18 T cell receptor beta chains below were found in one sample sequenced in a study of T cell responses to AZD1222 COVID-19 vaccine. The table came from immunoSEQ multiplex PCR; TCRdb's copy has only in-frame clones and leaves some out. The table records about 67,000 clones, 80% to 85% of them present only once. Sequencing used peripheral blood, obtained on day 0 of AZD1222 vaccination. Receptors originate from an adult in good health.

The rearrangement uses TRBV27 and TRBJ2-7, with 7 positions matching TRBD1. With 8 bases clipped from V and 2 bases from J, the junction kept 15 bases outside the gene matches. Germline loops: CDR1 MNHEY, CDR2 SMNVEV (reference sequence). The CDR3 loop spans 16 amino acids. The CDR3 DNA reads as TGTGCCAGCTCAGTTTTTTGGACAGGTCTTACCTACGAGCAGTACTTC. This encodes CASSVFWTGLTYEQYF.

The chain links TRBV23-1 to TRBJ1-6, with a tentative D call TRBD1 (5 bases). TRBV23-1 is an open reading frame whose function is uncertain. V lost 11 bases and J 7 bases, leaving 15 bases between the germline ends. There are 13 residues in the CDR3. The CDR3 reads CAPGWDPNSPLHF. CDR3 DNA: TGCGCCCCAGGTTGGGACCCGAATTCACCCCTCCACTTT.

This chain joins TRBV7-2 and TRBJ2-6; D uncertain. Germline V gene data show CDR1 as SGHTA and CDR2 as FQGNSA. The CDR3 covers 17 residues. Trimming left V 5 bases short and J 0 bases short, with 14 bases between. The chain's CDR3 is CASSPQVTYSGANVLTF. CDR3 sequence (DNA): TGTGCCAGCAGCCCCCAAGTCACATACTCTGGGGCCAACGTCCTGACTTTC. Supplemented by reference TRBV7-2 and TRBJ2-6, the full variable domain reads GAGVSQSPSNKVTEKGKDVELRCDPISGHTALYWYRQSLGQGLEFLIYFQGNSAPDKSGLPSDRFSAERTGGSVSTLTIQRTQQEDSAVYLCASSPQVTYSGANVLTFGAGSRLTVL.

The count of this clone is one. CDR3 loop: CASSYSDRDGYTF. In nucleotides, the CDR3 is TGTGCCAGCAGTTACTCGGACAGGGATGGCTACACCTTC. The chain joins TRBV6-5 to TRBJ1-2; 8 bases align to TRBD1. CDR1 is MNHEY and CDR2 is SVGAGI in the germline V gene. There are 13 residues in the CDR3. The V gene end was trimmed by 0 bases and the J gene end by 6 bases; junction bases not matched to a gene: 0.

The chain employs TRBV4-1 and TRBJ1-2; D is perhaps TRBD1 (5 bases). Germline CDR1 MGHRA, CDR2 YSYEKL. This CDR3 has 16 amino acids. V was cut by 0 bases and J by 7 bases, with 18 bases left in between. CDR3 in DNA: TGCGCCAGCAGCCAAGATGCCGGGGCGGGGAAGGGTGGCTACACCTTC. This translates into CASSQDAGAGKGGYTF.

The chain is built from TRBV11-2 and TRBJ2-1, with a tentative D call TRBD2 (6 bases). The CDR3 has 12 residues. V was pared by 5 bases and J by 10 bases, with 12 bases between. Germline assignment: CDR1 SGHAT and CDR2 FQNNGV. CDR3 bases: TGTGCCAGCAGCCAGATTACTAGCGAGCAGTTCTTC. Translating it yields CASSQITSEQFF.

The V gene is TRBV7-2, the J gene TRBJ2-7; 10 bases fit TRBD1. The V segment lost 2 bases and the J segment 6 bases; nucleotides outside the gene matches: 7. Germline V gene data show CDR1 as SGHTA and CDR2 as FQGNSA. The CDR3 is made up of 15 amino acids. CDR3 protein: CASSLSGQGLLEQYF. The CDR3 DNA reads TGTGCCAGCAGCTTATCGGGACAGGGGCTTCTCGAGCAGTACTTC.

The rearrangement links TRBV28 to TRBJ1-1, with D unclear. This CDR3 region has 12 residues. Trimming took 2 bases from V and 1 from J, leaving 2 bases between them. The V gene's germline CDR1 is MDHEN and CDR2 SYDVKM. The DNA for the CDR3 is TGTGCCAGCAGTTTAGGGAACACTGAAGCTTTCTTT. This translates into CASSLGNTEAFF. Supplemented by reference TRBV28 and TRBJ1-1, the full variable domain reads DVKVTQSSRYLVKRTGEKVFLECVQDMDHENMFWYRQDPGLGLRLIYFSYDVKMKEKGDIPEGYSVSREKKERFSLILESASTNQTSMYLCASSLGNTEAFFGQGTRLTVV.

The genes are TRBV29-1 and TRBJ2-3; 7 nucleotides agree with TRBD2. Trimming removed 7 bases from V and 4 bases from J; junction bases left unmatched: 8. Germline lookup yields CDR1 SQVTM and CDR2 ANQGSEA. The CDR3 loop spans 13 amino acids. The CDR3: CSAFSGRSDTQYF. CDR3 nucleotides: TGCAGCGCGTTCTCCGGGAGGTCAGATACGCAGTATTTT.

The rearrangement uses TRBV11-1 and TRBJ1-1; possibly TRBD1 for D (5 bases). Germline CDR1 and CDR2: SGHAT and FQDESV (reference sequence). V was cut by 5 bases and J by 4 bases, with 17 bases left in between. The CDR3 covers 15 residues. This CDR3 reads CASSPTGPGGTEAFF. The CDR3 coding sequence is TGTGCCAGCAGCCCGACGGGACCCGGGGGCACTGAAGCTTTCTTT.

This clone was seen just once. The chain recombines TRBV5-6 with TRBJ2-5; TRBD1 agrees at 9 bases. This CDR3 region has 19 residues. CDR1 is SGHDT and CDR2 is YYEEEE in the germline V gene. V trimming: 1 base; J trimming: 4 bases; junction bases outside the gene matches: 17. This CDR3 is CASSLPVRTGEAGTETQYF. The CDR3 coding sequence is TGTGCCAGCAGCTTGCCCGTACGGACAGGGGAGGCCGGCACAGAGACCCAGTACTTC.

This clone was counted only a few times. For the CDR3, the DNA is TGTGCCAGCAGCCCCGGACAGGGGGCAACTCAGCCCCAGCATTTT. It is translated as CASSPGQGATQPQHF. The V gene is TRBV7-9, the J gene TRBJ1-5, with TRBD1 matching over 11 bases. V lost 5 bases, J lost 6 bases, and 6 bases stayed unmatched. The CDR3 totals 15 residues. The germline V gene has CDR1 SEHNR and CDR2 FQNEAQ (reference sequence).

The J gene is TRBJ1-4, the V gene TRBV10-2, with 7 bases identical to TRBD1. Unmatched junction bases numbered 12, after V lost 6 bases and J lost 5 bases. Germline V gene data show CDR1 as WSHSY and CDR2 as SAAADI. CDR3 length equals 16 residues. The CDR3 coding sequence is TGCGCCAGCAGAGACAGGGCCGTGACAAGGAATGAAAAACTGTTTTTT. It is translated as CASRDRAVTRNEKLFF.

The genes are TRBV7-8 and TRBJ1-1; D ambiguous. From germline, CDR1 is SGHVS and CDR2 FQNEAQ. V shed 5 bases and J shed 4 bases, with 17 bases lying between them. The CDR3 length is 15 residues. Here the CDR3 DNA reads TGTGCCAGCAGCCCCGAAATCGGTTTAGGCACTGAAGCTTTCTTT. Translating it yields CASSPEIGLGTEAFF.

CDR3 bases: TGTGCCAGCTGGTTTGGACGGGGGGGAGGAGACAATGAGCAGTTCTTC. Protein sequence: CASWFGRGGGDNEQFF. The chain is built from TRBV7-2 and TRBJ2-1, with TRBD2 identical over 8 bases. Germline-derived CDR1 and CDR2 are SGHTA and FQGNSA. The CDR3 is 16 residues long. J was trimmed by 5 bases and V by 8 bases; bases with no gene match: 14.

CDR3 residues: CATSDLRGGYTF. Written as DNA, the CDR3 is TGTGCCACCAGTGATTTGCGAGGTGGCTACACCTTC. V usage is TRBV24-1 and J usage is TRBJ1-2; no reliable D call. This CDR3 has 12 residues. The germline gives CDR1 KGHDR, CDR2 SFDVKD. Trimming shortened V by 0 bases and J by 7 bases, and 5 bases separated the two germline ends.

V gene TRBV14 combines with J gene TRBJ1-5; D unresolved. Trimming left V 4 bases short and J 4 bases short, with 32 bases between. CDR1 and CDR2 (germline): SGHDN, FVKESK. This CDR3 is 21 amino acids long. CDR3 DNA sequence: TGTGCCAGCAGCCCCGTAGTTTGGACCCCTAGTTATTATATAGCAAATCAGCCCCAGCATTTT. Its translation: CASSPVVWTPSYYIANQPQHF.

The chain is built from TRBV7-8 and TRBJ2-7; 8 bases align to TRBD2. Trimming at V came to 6 bases and at J to 6 bases, leaving 13 bases not matched to a gene. Germline loops: CDR1 SGHVS, CDR2 FQNEAQ. There are 15 residues in the CDR3. The CDR3 spells CASRALRGLVAEQYF. In nucleotides, the CDR3 is TGTGCCAGCAGAGCATTAAGGGGACTAGTCGCCGAGCAGTACTTC.